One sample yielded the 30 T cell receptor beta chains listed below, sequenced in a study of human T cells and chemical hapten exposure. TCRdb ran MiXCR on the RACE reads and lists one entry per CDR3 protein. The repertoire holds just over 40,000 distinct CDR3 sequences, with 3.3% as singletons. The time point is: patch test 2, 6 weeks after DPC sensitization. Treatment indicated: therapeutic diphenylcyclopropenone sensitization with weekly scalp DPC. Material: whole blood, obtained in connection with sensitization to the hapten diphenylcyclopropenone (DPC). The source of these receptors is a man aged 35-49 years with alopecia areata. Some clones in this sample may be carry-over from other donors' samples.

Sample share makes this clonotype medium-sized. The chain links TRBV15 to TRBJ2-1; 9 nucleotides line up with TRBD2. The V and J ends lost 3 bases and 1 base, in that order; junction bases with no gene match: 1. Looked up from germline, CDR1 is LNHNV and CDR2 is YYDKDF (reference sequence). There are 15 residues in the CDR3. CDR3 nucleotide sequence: TGTGCCACCAGCAGTACTAGCGGGTCCTACAATGAGCAGTTCTTC. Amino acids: CATSSTSGSYNEQFF.

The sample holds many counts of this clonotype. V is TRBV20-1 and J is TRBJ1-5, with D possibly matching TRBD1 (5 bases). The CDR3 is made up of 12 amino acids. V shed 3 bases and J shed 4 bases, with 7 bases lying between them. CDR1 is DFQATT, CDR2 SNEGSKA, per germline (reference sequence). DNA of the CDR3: TGCAGTGCTAGGCAGGGAAATCAGCCCCAGCATTTT. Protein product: CSARQGNQPQHF.

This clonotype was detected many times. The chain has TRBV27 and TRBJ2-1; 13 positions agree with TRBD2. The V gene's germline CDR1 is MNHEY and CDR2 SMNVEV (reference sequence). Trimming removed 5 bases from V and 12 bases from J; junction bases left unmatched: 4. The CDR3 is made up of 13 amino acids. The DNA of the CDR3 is TGTGCCAGCAGTCCTTGGACTAGCGGGGGGCAGTTCTTC. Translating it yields CASSPWTSGGQFF.

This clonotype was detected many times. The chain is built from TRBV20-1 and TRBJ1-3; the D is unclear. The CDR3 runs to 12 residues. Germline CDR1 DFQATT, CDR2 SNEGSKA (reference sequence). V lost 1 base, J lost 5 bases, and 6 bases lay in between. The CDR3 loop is CSARALRNTIYF. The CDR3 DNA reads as TGCAGTGCTAGAGCCCTTCGAAACACCATATATTTT.

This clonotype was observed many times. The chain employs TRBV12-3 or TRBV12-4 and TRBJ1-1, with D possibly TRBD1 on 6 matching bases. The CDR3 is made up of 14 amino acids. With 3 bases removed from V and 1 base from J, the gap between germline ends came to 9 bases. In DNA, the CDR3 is TGTGCCAGCAGTTTTCAGGGGAAGAACACTGAAGCTTTCTTT. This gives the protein CASSFQGKNTEAFF.

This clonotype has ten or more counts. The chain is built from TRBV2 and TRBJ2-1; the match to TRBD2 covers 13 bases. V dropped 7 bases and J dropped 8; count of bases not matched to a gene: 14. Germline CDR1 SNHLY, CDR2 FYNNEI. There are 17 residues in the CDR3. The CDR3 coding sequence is TGTGCCAGCAAAGGGCCCCGGACTAGCGGGAGTGAGTATGAGCAGTTCTTC. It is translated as CASKGPRTSGSEYEQFF.

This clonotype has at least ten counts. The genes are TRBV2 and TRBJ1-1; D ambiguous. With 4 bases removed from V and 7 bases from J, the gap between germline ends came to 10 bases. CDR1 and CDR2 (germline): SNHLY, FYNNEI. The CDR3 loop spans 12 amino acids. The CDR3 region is CASSGSGDEAFF. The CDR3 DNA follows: TGTGCCAGCAGTGGGAGTGGGGATGAAGCTTTCTTT.

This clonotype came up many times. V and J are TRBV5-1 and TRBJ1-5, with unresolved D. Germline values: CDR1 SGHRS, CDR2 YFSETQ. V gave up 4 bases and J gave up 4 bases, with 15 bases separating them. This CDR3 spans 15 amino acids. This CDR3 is CASSVGLGGNQPQHF. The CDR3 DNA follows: TGCGCCAGCAGCGTAGGGCTTGGCGGGAATCAGCCCCAGCATTTT.

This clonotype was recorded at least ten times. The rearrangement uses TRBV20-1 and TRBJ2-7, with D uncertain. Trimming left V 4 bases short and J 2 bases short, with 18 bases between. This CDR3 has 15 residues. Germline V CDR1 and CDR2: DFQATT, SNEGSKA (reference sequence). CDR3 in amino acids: CSAISTRRATYEQYF. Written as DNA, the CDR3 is TGCAGTGCTATATCAACCCGCCGAGCCACCTACGAGCAGTACTTC.

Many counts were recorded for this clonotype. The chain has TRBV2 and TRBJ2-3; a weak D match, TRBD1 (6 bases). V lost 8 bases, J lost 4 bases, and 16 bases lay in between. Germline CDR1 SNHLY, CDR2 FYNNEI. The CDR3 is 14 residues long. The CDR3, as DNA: TGTGCCAGCTACGAACAGGGTATCCCAGATACGCAGTATTTT. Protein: CASYEQGIPDTQYF.

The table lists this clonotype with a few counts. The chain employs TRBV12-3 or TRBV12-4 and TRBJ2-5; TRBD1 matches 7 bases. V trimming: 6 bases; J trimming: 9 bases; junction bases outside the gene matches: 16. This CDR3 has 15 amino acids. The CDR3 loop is CASSSRMTGKGAQYF. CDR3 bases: TGTGCCAGCAGCTCGCGGATGACAGGGAAAGGTGCCCAGTACTTC.

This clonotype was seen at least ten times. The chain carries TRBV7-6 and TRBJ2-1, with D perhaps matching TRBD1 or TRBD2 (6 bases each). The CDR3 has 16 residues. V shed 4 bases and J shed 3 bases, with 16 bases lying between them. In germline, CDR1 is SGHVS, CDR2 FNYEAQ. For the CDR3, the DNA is TGTGCCAGCAGCTCTCAAGGGGGAGGTTACTACAATGAGCAGTTCTTC. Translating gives CASSSQGGGYYNEQFF.

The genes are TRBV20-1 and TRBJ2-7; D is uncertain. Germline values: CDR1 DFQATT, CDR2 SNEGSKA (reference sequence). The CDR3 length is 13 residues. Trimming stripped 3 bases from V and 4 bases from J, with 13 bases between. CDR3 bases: TGCAGTGCTAGTGTACCTGGGTTATACGAGCAGTACTTC. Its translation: CSASVPGLYEQYF.

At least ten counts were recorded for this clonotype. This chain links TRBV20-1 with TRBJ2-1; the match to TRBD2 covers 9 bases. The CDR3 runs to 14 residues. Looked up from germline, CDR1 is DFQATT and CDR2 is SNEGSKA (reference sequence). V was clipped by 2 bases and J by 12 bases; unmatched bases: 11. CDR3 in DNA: TGCAGTGCTAGAACCTCTAGCGGGGCTCTTTGGCAGTTCTTC. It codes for CSARTSSGALWQFF.

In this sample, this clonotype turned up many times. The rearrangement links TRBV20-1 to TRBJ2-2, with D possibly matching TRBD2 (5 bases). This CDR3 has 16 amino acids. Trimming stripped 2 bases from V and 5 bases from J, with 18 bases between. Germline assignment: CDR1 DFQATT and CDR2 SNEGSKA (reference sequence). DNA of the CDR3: TGCAGTGCTAGACTGTCCACCCGGGCGGGTACCGGGGAGCTGTTTTTT. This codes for CSARLSTRAGTGELFF.

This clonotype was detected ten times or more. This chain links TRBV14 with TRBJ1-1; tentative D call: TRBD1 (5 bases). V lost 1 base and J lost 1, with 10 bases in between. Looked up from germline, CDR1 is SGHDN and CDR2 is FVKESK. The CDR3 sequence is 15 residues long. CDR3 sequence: CASSQVRTSNTEAFF. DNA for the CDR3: TGTGCCAGCAGCCAAGTCCGGACATCGAACACTGAAGCTTTCTTT.

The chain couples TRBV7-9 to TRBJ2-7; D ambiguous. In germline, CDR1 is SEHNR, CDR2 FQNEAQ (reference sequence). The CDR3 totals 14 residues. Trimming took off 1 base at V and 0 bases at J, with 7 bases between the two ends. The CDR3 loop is CASSLGGTSYEQYF. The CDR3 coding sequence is TGTGCCAGCAGCTTAGGGGGAACCTCCTACGAGCAGTACTTC.

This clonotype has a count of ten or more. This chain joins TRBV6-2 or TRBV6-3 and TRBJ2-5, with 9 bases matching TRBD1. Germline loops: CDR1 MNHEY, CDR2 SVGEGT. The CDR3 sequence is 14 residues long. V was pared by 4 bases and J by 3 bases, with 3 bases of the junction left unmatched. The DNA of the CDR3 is TGTGCCAGCAGTTCCTGGACAGGGGAAGAGACCCAGTACTTC. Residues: CASSSWTGEETQYF.

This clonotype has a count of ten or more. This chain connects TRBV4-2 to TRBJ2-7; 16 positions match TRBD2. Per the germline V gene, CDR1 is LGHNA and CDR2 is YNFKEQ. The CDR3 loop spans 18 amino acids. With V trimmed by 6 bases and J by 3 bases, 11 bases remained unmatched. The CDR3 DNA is TGTGCCAGCAGTCCAGGGACTAGCGGGAGGGCCCACTACTACGAGCAGTACTTC. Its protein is CASSPGTSGRAHYYEQYF.

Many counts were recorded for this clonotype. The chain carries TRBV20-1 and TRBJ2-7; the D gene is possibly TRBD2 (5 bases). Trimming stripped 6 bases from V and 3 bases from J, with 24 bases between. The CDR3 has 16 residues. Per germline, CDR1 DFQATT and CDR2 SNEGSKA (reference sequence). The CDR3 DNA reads TGCAGTGCCCCCCGGGTCGAGGCAGCGGATTTCTACGAGCAGTACTTC. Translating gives CSAPRVEAADFYEQYF.

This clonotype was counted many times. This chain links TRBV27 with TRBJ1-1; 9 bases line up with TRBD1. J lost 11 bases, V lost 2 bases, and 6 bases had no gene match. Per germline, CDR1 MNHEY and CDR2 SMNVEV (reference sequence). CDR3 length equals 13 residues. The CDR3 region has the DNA TGTGCCAGCAGTTTAAAGACAGGGGGTCGGGCTTTCTTT. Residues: CASSLKTGGRAFF.

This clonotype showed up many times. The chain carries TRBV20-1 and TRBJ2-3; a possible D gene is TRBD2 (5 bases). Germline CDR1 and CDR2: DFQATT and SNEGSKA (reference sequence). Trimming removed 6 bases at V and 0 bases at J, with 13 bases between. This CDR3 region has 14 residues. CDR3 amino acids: CSAPPGSSTDTQYF. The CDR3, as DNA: TGCAGTGCACCTCCGGGGTCTAGCACAGATACGCAGTATTTT.

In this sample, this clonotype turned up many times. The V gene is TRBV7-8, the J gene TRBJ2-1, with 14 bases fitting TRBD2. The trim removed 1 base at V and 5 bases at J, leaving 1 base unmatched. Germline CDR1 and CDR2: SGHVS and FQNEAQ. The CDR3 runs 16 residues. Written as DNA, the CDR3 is TGTGCCAGCAGCTTAGGACTAGCGGGAGGGGACAATGAGCAGTTCTTC. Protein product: CASSLGLAGGDNEQFF. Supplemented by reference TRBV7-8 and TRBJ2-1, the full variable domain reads GAGVSQSPRYKVAKRGQDVALRCDPISGHVSLFWYQQALGQGPEFLTYFQNEAQLDKSGLPSDRFFAERPEGSVSTLKIQRTQQEDSAVYLCASSLGLAGGDNEQFFGPGTRLTVL.

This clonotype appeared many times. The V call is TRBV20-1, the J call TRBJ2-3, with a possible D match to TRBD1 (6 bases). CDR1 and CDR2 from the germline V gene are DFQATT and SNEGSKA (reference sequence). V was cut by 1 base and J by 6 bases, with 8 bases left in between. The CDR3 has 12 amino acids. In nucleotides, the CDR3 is TGCAGTGCTAGAGGTCAGGGGGATACGCAGTATTTT. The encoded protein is CSARGQGDTQYF.

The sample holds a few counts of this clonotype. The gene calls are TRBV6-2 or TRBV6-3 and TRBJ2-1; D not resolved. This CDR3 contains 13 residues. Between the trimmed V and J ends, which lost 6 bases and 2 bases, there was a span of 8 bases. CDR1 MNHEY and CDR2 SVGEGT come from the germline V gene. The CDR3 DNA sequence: TGTGCCAGCAGCCCCGGAGCCTACAATGAGCAGTTCTTC. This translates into CASSPGAYNEQFF.

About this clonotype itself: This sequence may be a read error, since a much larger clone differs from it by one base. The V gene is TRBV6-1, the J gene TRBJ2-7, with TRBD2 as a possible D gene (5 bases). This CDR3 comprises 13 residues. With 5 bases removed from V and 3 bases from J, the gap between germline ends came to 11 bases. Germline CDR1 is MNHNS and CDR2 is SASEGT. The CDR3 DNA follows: TGTGCCAGCAGTAGAAGACGGGGCTACGAGCAGTACTTC. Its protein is CASSRRRGYEQYF.

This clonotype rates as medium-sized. The CDR3 nucleotides read TGTGCCAGCAGGAAGTCTGGGGCCAACGTCCTGACTTTC. Its protein product is CASRKSGANVLTF. V gene TRBV12-3 or TRBV12-4 combines with J gene TRBJ2-6; D remains ambiguous. V was shortened by 6 bases and J by 1 base, with 4 bases between the two germline ends. The CDR3 totals 13 residues.

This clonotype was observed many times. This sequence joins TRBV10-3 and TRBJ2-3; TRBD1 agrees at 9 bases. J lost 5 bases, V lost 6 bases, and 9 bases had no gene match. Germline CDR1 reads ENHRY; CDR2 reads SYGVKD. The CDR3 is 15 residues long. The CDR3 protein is CAISPRDRELDTQYF. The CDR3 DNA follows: TGTGCCATCAGCCCCCGGGACAGGGAATTAGATACGCAGTATTTT.

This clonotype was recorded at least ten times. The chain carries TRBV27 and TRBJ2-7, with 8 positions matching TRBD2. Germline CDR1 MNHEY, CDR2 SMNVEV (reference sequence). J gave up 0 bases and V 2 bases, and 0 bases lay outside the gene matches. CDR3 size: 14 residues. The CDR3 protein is CASSLTSGSYEQYF. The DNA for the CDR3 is TGTGCCAGCAGTTTAACTAGCGGCTCCTACGAGCAGTACTTC.

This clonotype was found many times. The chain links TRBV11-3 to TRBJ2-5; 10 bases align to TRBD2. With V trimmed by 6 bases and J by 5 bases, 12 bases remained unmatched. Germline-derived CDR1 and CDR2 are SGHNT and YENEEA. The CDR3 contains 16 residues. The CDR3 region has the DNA TGTGCCAGCAGTTCCCCCACGGGACTAGCGTGCGAGACCCAGTACTTC. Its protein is CASSSPTGLACETQYF.